The next 26 T cell receptor beta chains were all read from a single sample in a study of identical twins. MiXCR was run by TCRdb on the 5' RACE reads, yielding one entry per CDR3 protein. The sample records approximately 220,000 distinct CDR3 sequences, 6% to 9% being singletons. These data also formed part of another study, on yellow fever vaccine responses in identical twins.

Sample: memory (CD45RO+) T cells sorted from blood. The receptors here all came from a woman between 18 and 29 years old in good health.

The chain carries TRBV3-1 and TRBJ2-7; 11 nucleotides line up with TRBD2. The CDR3 runs 13 residues. V lost 8 bases, J lost 11 bases, and 11 bases stayed unmatched. The germline V gene has CDR1 LGHDT and CDR2 YNNKEL (reference sequence). CDR3 coding DNA: TGTGCCAGCTCTAGCGGGAGGCCCTTTTTGAAGTACTTC. Amino acid sequence: CASSSGRPFLKYF.

In this sample, this clonotype turned up a few times. J is TRBJ1-5 and V is TRBV30; 7 bases are a match to TRBD1. Germline V gives CDR1 GTSNPN, CDR2 SVGIG (reference sequence). V gave up 3 bases and J gave up 2 bases; unmatched junction bases: 10. This CDR3 comprises 16 residues. CDR3 in amino acids: CAWSQRPGTGNQPQHF. CDR3 coding DNA: TGTGCCTGGAGCCAACGCCCCGGGACAGGCAATCAGCCCCAGCATTTT. The variable domain in full, completed from reference TRBV30 and TRBJ1-5, reads SQTIHQWPATLVQPVGSPLSLECTVEGTSNPNLYWYRQAAGRGLQLLFYSVGIGQISSEVPQNLSASRPQDRQFILSSKKLLLSDSGFYLCAWSQRPGTGNQPQHFGDGTRLSIL.

This clonotype was picked up many times. The CDR3 bases are TGCAGTGCTAGTACAGGGCGTAACAATCAGCCCCAGCATTTT. Residues: CSASTGRNNQPQHF. The rearrangement links TRBV20-1 to TRBJ1-5, with D perhaps matching TRBD1 (6 bases). The germline CDR1 and CDR2 sequences are DFQATT and SNEGSKA (reference sequence). V gave up 3 bases and J gave up 3 bases, with 12 bases separating them. The CDR3 loop spans 14 amino acids.

This clonotype was observed a few times. The chain is built from TRBV28 and TRBJ1-3; 8 bases line up with TRBD1. The CDR3 loop spans 14 amino acids. CDR1 is MDHEN, CDR2 SYDVKM, per germline. The V segment lost 5 bases and the J segment 2 bases; nucleotides outside the gene matches: 2. The CDR3 region is CASSPGGPGNTIYF. Here the CDR3 DNA reads TGTGCCAGCAGTCCAGGGGGCCCTGGAAACACCATATATTTT.

V and J are TRBV5-4 and TRBJ2-1, with 8 bases fitting TRBD2. CDR3 length equals 17 residues. Germline V lookup: CDR1 SGHNT, CDR2 YYREEE (reference sequence). The V and J ends lost 0 bases and 4 bases, in that order; junction bases with no gene match: 9. The chain's CDR3 is CASSLESGTRMYNEQFF. In DNA, the CDR3 is TGTGCCAGCAGCTTGGAGAGCGGGACTAGGATGTACAATGAGCAGTTCTTC.

V and J are TRBV3-1 and TRBJ2-2; 8 bases match TRBD2. CDR3 size: 17 residues. The germline CDR1 and CDR2 sequences are LGHDT and YNNKEL (reference sequence). After removal of 10 bases from V and 0 bases from J, the junction contained 13 bases not matched to a gene. In DNA, the CDR3 is TGTGCCACCTGTCCAGGACTAGCTCCTCCGAACACCGGGGAGCTGTTTTTT. Amino acid sequence: CATCPGLAPPNTGELFF. Full variable domain (remainder filled in from reference TRBV3-1 and TRBJ2-2): DTAVSQTPKYLVTQMGNDKSIKCEQNLGHDTMYWYKQDSKKFLKIMFSYNNKELIINETVPNRFSPKSPDKAHLNLHINSLELGDSAVYFCATCPGLAPPNTGELFFGEGSRLTVL.

This clonotype appeared many times. The genes are TRBV15 and TRBJ2-1, with a possible D match to TRBD2 (6 bases). The CDR3 contains 17 residues. Trimming stripped 0 bases from V and 1 base from J, with 13 bases between. Germline V CDR1 and CDR2: LNHNV, YYDKDF (reference sequence). The CDR3 bases are TGTGCCACCAGCAGAGATTTCGGGAGTTTGTCCTACAATGAGCAGTTCTTC. This encodes CATSRDFGSLSYNEQFF.

This clonotype was counted only a few times. V usage is TRBV28 and J usage is TRBJ1-5; a possible D gene is TRBD1 (5 bases). Trimming shortened V by 2 bases and J by 0 bases, and 17 bases separated the two germline ends. CDR3 size: 18 residues. CDR1 is MDHEN and CDR2 is SYDVKM in the germline V gene. The CDR3 DNA is TGTGCCAGCAGTTTACTCCCGGGGACCACTTATAGCAATCAGCCCCAGCATTTT. It translates to CASSLLPGTTYSNQPQHF.

This clonotype was counted at least ten times. The rearrangement joins TRBV5-1 to TRBJ2-5; 7 bases are shared with TRBD2. CDR1 and CDR2 from the germline V gene are SGHRS and YFSETQ. The CDR3 is 15 amino acids. After removal of 2 bases from V and 4 bases from J, the junction contained 8 bases not matched to a gene. CDR3 amino acids: CASSFAASGSETQYF. CDR3 nucleotide sequence: TGCGCCAGCAGCTTCGCGGCTAGCGGTTCAGAGACCCAGTACTTC.

This clonotype has ten or more counts. This rearrangement joins TRBV7-9 to TRBJ2-5; D possibly corresponds to TRBD2 (7 bases). Germline V gene data show CDR1 as SEHNR and CDR2 as FQNEAQ (reference sequence). The CDR3 totals 15 residues. V was cut by 6 bases and J by 5 bases, with 19 bases left in between. The CDR3 spells CASSPRGAVLETQYF. CDR3 nucleotide sequence: TGTGCCAGCAGTCCACGGGGGGCTGTATTGGAGACCCAGTACTTC.

This clonotype was detected only a few times. The chain recombines TRBV6-5 with TRBJ1-4; 9 bases align to TRBD1. This CDR3 region has 15 residues. V gave up 3 bases and J gave up 7 bases; unmatched junction bases: 6. CDR1 MNHEY and CDR2 SVGAGI come from the germline V gene. CDR3 loop: CASSYTGTGSEKLFF. In DNA form, the CDR3 reads TGTGCCAGCAGTTATACCGGGACAGGGAGTGAAAAACTGTTTTTT.

Ten or more counts support this clonotype. This chain joins TRBV2 and TRBJ2-7; D remains unclear. Trimming cost V 6 bases and J 1 base, with 13 bases left between them. The CDR3 length is 14 residues. Germline CDR1 and CDR2: SNHLY and FYNNEI. This chain's CDR3 is CASRASQASYEQYF. The DNA for the CDR3 is TGTGCCAGCAGGGCCTCTCAGGCTTCCTACGAGCAGTACTTC.

This clonotype was seen at least ten times. This chain connects TRBV27 to TRBJ1-2; unclear D gene. Germline V gene sequence: CDR1 MNHEY, CDR2 SMNVEV (reference sequence). V lost 0 bases and J 4 bases, leaving 9 bases between the germline ends. The CDR3 is made up of 14 amino acids. The CDR3 here is CASSLSTDSYGYTF. Here the CDR3 DNA reads TGTGCCAGCAGTTTATCGACTGACTCCTATGGCTACACCTTC.

This rearrangement joins TRBV12-3 or TRBV12-4 to TRBJ2-7; D is unresolved. With 5 bases removed from V and 7 bases from J, the gap between germline ends came to 15 bases. This CDR3 spans 13 amino acids. The CDR3 region has the DNA TGTGCCAGCAGTCTGGGTCTTAAAAAGGAGCAGTACTTC. It yields the protein CASSLGLKKEQYF.

Ten or more counts support this clonotype. The rearrangement joins TRBV2 to TRBJ2-1, with unresolved D. V was pared by 5 bases and J by 0 bases, with 20 bases between. This CDR3 has 18 amino acids. In germline, CDR1 is SNHLY, CDR2 FYNNEI. The CDR3 DNA sequence: TGTGCCAGCAGTCCCGGGCTTCCTTGGAAAAGCTCCTACAATGAGCAGTTCTTC. Protein sequence: CASSPGLPWKSSYNEQFF.

This clonotype was counted ten times or more. The chain combines TRBV4-2 with TRBJ2-7; D possibly corresponds to TRBD1 (6 bases). V was cut by 0 bases and J by 1 base, with 13 bases left in between. CDR1 is LGHNA, CDR2 YNFKEQ, per germline. This CDR3 contains 16 residues. The CDR3 loop reads CASSQDFAQGSYEQYF. The CDR3 nucleotides read TGTGCCAGCAGCCAAGATTTTGCACAGGGTTCCTACGAGCAGTACTTC.

This clonotype was found a few times. In nucleotides, the CDR3 is TGCGCCAGCAGCCCGGGACTAGCGAGTGGCACCGGGGAGCTGTTTTTT. It specifies CASSPGLASGTGELFF. The chain carries TRBV5-1 and TRBJ2-2, with 10 bases matching TRBD2. The germline V gene encodes CDR1 SGHRS and CDR2 YFSETQ. The CDR3 runs 16 residues. V trimming: 4 bases; J trimming: 4 bases; junction bases outside the gene matches: 7.

Only a few counts were recorded for this clonotype. This chain uses TRBV5-4 with TRBJ2-5, with TRBD1 matching 9 bases. The CDR3 runs 16 residues. The V gene end was trimmed by 4 bases and the J gene end by 5 bases; junction bases not matched to a gene: 12. Per the germline V gene, CDR1 is SGHNT and CDR2 is YYREEE (reference sequence). CDR3 sequence (DNA): TGTGCCAGCAGCAGCCCGGGACAGGGCATGTTGGAGACCCAGTACTTC. Translating it yields CASSSPGQGMLETQYF.

The rearrangement uses TRBV6-1 and TRBJ2-1; D perhaps matches TRBD1 (6 bases). The CDR3 consists of 15 residues. Germline CDR1 reads MNHNS; CDR2 reads SASEGT. V lost 3 bases, J lost 4 bases, and 13 bases lay in between. The CDR3 region has the DNA TGTGCCAGCAGTGAGTGGACAGCCGTATACAATGAGCAGTTCTTC. The encoded protein is CASSEWTAVYNEQFF.

This clonotype was recorded many times. The J gene is TRBJ2-1, the V gene TRBV27, with D maybe TRBD1 (5 bases). This CDR3 is built from 13 residues. Per the germline V gene, CDR1 is MNHEY and CDR2 is SMNVEV (reference sequence). Between the trimmed V and J ends, which lost 5 bases and 4 bases, there was a span of 9 bases. CDR3 protein: CASSINRYNEQFF. The CDR3, as DNA: TGTGCCAGCAGTATAAACAGGTACAATGAGCAGTTCTTC.

In its sample, this clonotype was seen a few times. V and J are TRBV6-5 and TRBJ2-3; D is possibly TRBD1 (5 bases). V gave up 0 bases and J gave up 3 bases, with 16 bases separating them. CDR1 MNHEY and CDR2 SVGAGI come from the germline V gene. This CDR3 is 17 amino acids long. The CDR3 bases are TGTGCCAGCAGTTACTCGGTCCCAGGGATGGTTACAGATACGCAGTATTTT. Protein sequence: CASSYSVPGMVTDTQYF.

This clonotype has ten or more counts. V usage is TRBV29-1 and J usage is TRBJ2-1; possibly TRBD1 for D (7 bases). In germline, CDR1 is SQVTM, CDR2 ANQGSEA. Between the trimmed V and J ends, which lost 5 bases and 4 bases, there was a span of 12 bases. The CDR3 is 13 residues long. Here the CDR3 DNA reads TGCAGCGTTCGTCAGGGGGGTTACAATGAGCAGTTCTTC. Protein: CSVRQGGYNEQFF.

This clonotype was seen ten or more times. The chain joins TRBV20-1 to TRBJ2-5; a weak D match, TRBD2 (6 bases). The germline V and J ends were trimmed by 3 bases and 5 bases, with 16 bases remaining between them. This CDR3 is built from 14 residues. Germline CDR1 DFQATT, CDR2 SNEGSKA (reference sequence). This CDR3 is CSASRLVFRETQYF. In DNA, the CDR3 is TGCAGTGCTAGCAGACTAGTTTTCCGGGAGACCCAGTACTTC.

The chain couples TRBV30 to TRBJ2-7, with 8 bases fitting TRBD1. With V trimmed by 3 bases and J by 0 bases, 10 bases remained unmatched. Germline V gene lookup returns CDR1 GTSNPN and CDR2 SVGIG (reference sequence). The CDR3 spans 16 residues. The CDR3 DNA reads TGTGCCTGGAGGGCCCCCGGGACAGGAAACTCCTACGAGCAGTACTTC. Its protein product is CAWRAPGTGNSYEQYF.

The gene calls are TRBV9 and TRBJ2-1; TRBD2 agrees at 12 bases. The germline CDR1 and CDR2 sequences are SGDLS and YYNGEE. V lost 2 bases to trimming and J lost 8 bases; unmatched junction nucleotides: 14. This CDR3 has 18 residues. In DNA, the CDR3 is TGTGCCAGCAGCGTCGGGTCCCGGACTAGCGGGGAAAACTATGAGCAGTTCTTC. Its translation is CASSVGSRTSGENYEQFF. The entire variable domain, with the rest obtained from reference TRBV9 and TRBJ2-1, is as follows: DSGVTQTPKHLITATGQRVTLRCSPRSGDLSVYWYQQSLDQGLQFLIQYYNGEERAKGNILERFSAQQFPDLHSELNLSSLELGDSALYFCASSVGSRTSGENYEQFFGPGTRLTVL.

The gene calls are TRBV18 and TRBJ2-5, with TRBD2 as a possible D gene (6 bases). Germline CDR1 and CDR2: KGHSH and LQKENI. The CDR3 length is 15 residues. V was cut by 0 bases and J by 4 bases, with 12 bases left in between. CDR3 DNA: TGTGCCAGCTCACCACCGACCGGGGGTTCAGAGACCCAGTACTTC. Translated, it gives CASSPPTGGSETQYF.